This T cell receptor beta chain was identified in a study of T-cell memory formation after mild COVID-19. Trimming shortened V by 6 bases and J by 10 bases, and 15 bases separated the two germline ends. Germline-derived CDR1 and CDR2 are SGHTA and FQGNSA. There are 12 residues in the CDR3. TCRdb processed the 5' RACE reads anew with MiXCR; each CDR3 protein has one entry. The repertoire has hundreds of thousands of distinct CDR3 sequences, roughly 21% of them found once; the top ten carry roughly 9.1%. The chain employs TRBV7-2 and TRBJ1-2; D not resolved. Material for sequencing was PBMCs or a T cell subset sorted from them (not recorded which). The source of this sequence is an adult woman who had mild COVID-19 (a few samples of this study predate the infection). Cell type and time point are not known. This chain's CDR3 is CASSHPMMDYTF. DNA of the CDR3: TGTGCCAGCAGTCATCCCATGATGGACTACACCTTC.